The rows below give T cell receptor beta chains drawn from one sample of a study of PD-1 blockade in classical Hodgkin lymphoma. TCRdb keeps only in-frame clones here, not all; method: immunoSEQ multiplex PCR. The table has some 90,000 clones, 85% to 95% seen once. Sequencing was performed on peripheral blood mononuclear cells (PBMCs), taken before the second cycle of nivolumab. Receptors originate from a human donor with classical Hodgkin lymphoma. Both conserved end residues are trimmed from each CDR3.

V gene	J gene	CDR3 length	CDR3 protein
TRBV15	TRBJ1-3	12	ATSRVGSGNTIY
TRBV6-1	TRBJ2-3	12	ASSIDRVADTQY
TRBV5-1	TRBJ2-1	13	ASSSSAGVGNEQF
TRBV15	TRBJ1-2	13	ATSRPLGGDYGYT
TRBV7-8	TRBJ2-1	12	ASSLYGNGNEQF
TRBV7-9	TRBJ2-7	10	ASSLAGQEQY
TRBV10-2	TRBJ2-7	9	ASRFGYEQY
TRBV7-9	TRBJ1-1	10	ASSLTSTEAF
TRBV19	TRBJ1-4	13	ASSLWDGSNEKLF
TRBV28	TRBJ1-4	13	ASSFLLGSNEKLF
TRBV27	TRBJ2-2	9	ASSYAGELF